One sample yielded the 28 T cell receptor beta chains listed below, sequenced in a study of identical twins. One entry per CDR3 protein results from TCRdb running MiXCR on the 5' RACE reads. Of more than 250,000 distinct CDR3 sequences in the sample, about 8.3% were seen once. This sample was shared with a second study, whose subject was yellow fever vaccine responses in identical twins.

The sequencing sample was made of memory (CD45RO+) T cells sorted from blood. These receptors came from a woman aged 18-29 years in good health.

There are many counts of this clonotype. The V and J genes are TRBV12-3 or TRBV12-4 and TRBJ2-7; D unclear. Trimming stripped 2 bases from V and 5 bases from J, with 4 bases between. The CDR3 is 11 amino acids. Here the CDR3 reads CASSLHDEQYF. The CDR3 region has the DNA TGTGCCAGCAGTTTACACGACGAGCAGTACTTC.

This clonotype showed up just a few times. The rearrangement uses TRBV4-1 and TRBJ2-1; D gene ambiguous. The CDR3 runs to 13 residues. The V end lost 1 base, the J end lost 9 bases, and 10 bases lay between the germline ends. The V gene's germline CDR1 is MGHRA and CDR2 YSYEKL. The CDR3 bases are TGCGCCAGCAGCCAAGGTATTCGCCGTGAGCAGTTCTTC. It specifies CASSQGIRREQFF.

There are many counts of this clonotype. This chain uses TRBV12-3 or TRBV12-4 with TRBJ2-7; possibly TRBD1 for D (6 bases). The CDR3 spans 14 residues. V shed 1 base and J shed 4 bases, with 11 bases lying between them. The CDR3 loop reads CASSLGRGMYEQYF. CDR3 in DNA: TGTGCCAGCAGTTTAGGTAGGGGGATGTACGAGCAGTACTTC.

The chain is built from TRBV20-1 and TRBJ2-5; TRBD2 agrees at 11 bases. The germline V gene has CDR1 DFQATT and CDR2 SNEGSKA (reference sequence). V shed 0 bases and J 9 bases; nucleotides not matched to a gene: 12. This CDR3 has 16 amino acids. The CDR3 DNA sequence: TGCAGTGCTAGAGATCCTAGCGGGGGGAGTCCCCTGGCCCAGTACTTC. Protein: CSARDPSGGSPLAQYF.

This clonotype was seen only a few times. The V call is TRBV29-1, the J call TRBJ2-7, with 7 positions matching TRBD2. The CDR3 runs 15 residues. Germline V gene sequence: CDR1 SQVTM, CDR2 ANQGSEA. The V gene end was trimmed by 4 bases and the J gene end by 0 bases; junction bases not matched to a gene: 9. DNA for the CDR3: TGCAGCGTTGTTCCCGCTAGCGGTTTCTCCTACGAGCAGTACTTC. As protein: CSVVPASGFSYEQYF.

This clonotype came up many times. V usage is TRBV20-1 and J usage is TRBJ2-7; D unclear. This CDR3 has 12 amino acids. Germline V gene sequence: CDR1 DFQATT, CDR2 SNEGSKA (reference sequence). V was pared by 3 bases and J by 1 base, with 7 bases between. The CDR3 is CSASGGSYEQYF. In DNA form, the CDR3 reads TGCAGTGCTAGTGGCGGATCCTACGAGCAGTACTTC.

This clonotype came up a few times. V and J are TRBV7-3 and TRBJ2-3, with TRBD2 matching over 8 bases. CDR3 length equals 16 residues. V lost 5 bases to trimming and J lost 2 bases; unmatched junction nucleotides: 9. The V gene's germline CDR1 is SGHTA and CDR2 FQGTGA. The CDR3 loop reads CASSPGGAGVTDTQYF. The CDR3 bases are TGTGCCAGCAGCCCCGGGGGGGCGGGAGTCACAGATACGCAGTATTTT.

In this sample, this clonotype turned up many times. V gene TRBV28 combines with J gene TRBJ2-5, with D possibly being TRBD1 (5 bases). Germline values: CDR1 MDHEN, CDR2 SYDVKM. The CDR3 has 14 residues. V was trimmed by 4 bases and J by 5 bases, leaving 14 bases between them. The CDR3 DNA sequence: TGTGCCAGCAGTTCCCAACAGGTCCGCGAGACCCAGTACTTC. This encodes CASSSQQVRETQYF.

This clonotype occurred many times. The chain employs TRBV2 and TRBJ1-4, with D tentatively TRBD1 (5 bases). V gave up 6 bases and J gave up 5 bases, with 16 bases separating them. The CDR3 consists of 15 residues. The V gene's germline CDR1 is SNHLY and CDR2 FYNNEI. The DNA of the CDR3 is TGTGCCAGCAGCCAACAGGCGTCCGGGAATGAAAAACTGTTTTTT. This translates into CASSQQASGNEKLFF.

The chain combines TRBV7-2 with TRBJ1-3, with D perhaps TRBD1 (5 bases). This CDR3 is 14 amino acids long. Germline-derived CDR1 and CDR2 are SGHTA and FQGNSA. Trimming removed 5 bases at V and 8 bases at J, with 16 bases between. The CDR3 is CASSQGAGLDTIYF. The CDR3 DNA follows: TGTGCCAGCAGCCAAGGGGCAGGGCTAGACACCATATATTTT.

This clonotype was observed a few times. The J gene is TRBJ2-3, the V gene TRBV6-1, with TRBD1 matching 7 bases. CDR1 is MNHNS and CDR2 is SASEGT in the germline V gene. V lost 6 bases to trimming and J lost 2 bases; unmatched junction nucleotides: 8. CDR3 length: 15 residues. This CDR3 reads CASRVTGAPTDTQYF. CDR3 nucleotides: TGTGCCAGCAGAGTAACAGGGGCCCCCACAGATACGCAGTATTTT.

This clonotype was observed many times. The chain combines TRBV6-5 with TRBJ2-1; no clear D gene. CDR3 length equals 12 residues. Per germline, CDR1 MNHEY and CDR2 SVGAGI. The V end was cut by 5 bases, the J end by 6 bases, with 8 bases between. This chain's CDR3 is CASSAGGNEQFF. CDR3 DNA: TGTGCCAGCAGTGCCGGCGGCAATGAGCAGTTCTTC.

This clonotype appeared many times. The chain joins TRBV2 to TRBJ1-1, with D unresolved. The CDR3 totals 14 residues. Trimming shortened V by 5 bases and J by 1 base, and 11 bases separated the two germline ends. The germline V gene encodes CDR1 SNHLY and CDR2 FYNNEI. This chain's CDR3 is CASSSYGENTEAFF. The CDR3 DNA follows: TGTGCCAGCAGTTCGTACGGAGAGAACACTGAAGCTTTCTTT. Using reference TRBV2 and TRBJ1-1 for the parts outside the CDR3, the full variable domain is EPEVTQTPSHQVTQMGQEVILRCVPISNHLYFYWYRQILGQKVEFLVSFYNNEISEKSEIFDDQFSVERPDGSNFTLKIRSTKLEDSAMYFCASSSYGENTEAFFGQGTRLTVV.

In this sample, this clonotype turned up many times. V and J are TRBV4-2 and TRBJ2-1, with D perhaps matching TRBD1 or TRBD2 (6 bases each). V dropped 4 bases and J dropped 5 bases, with 15 bases sitting between them. From germline, CDR1 is LGHNA and CDR2 YNFKEQ. The CDR3 consists of 15 residues. As DNA, the CDR3 is TGTGCCAGCAGCCGCTTATCGGGGGCCAACAATGAGCAGTTCTTC. Translating gives CASSRLSGANNEQFF.

This clonotype turned up a few times. For the CDR3, the DNA is TGTGCCAGCAGCTCCGAATTAGCGGGAGTCTACCCTGAGCAGTTCTTC. Its translation: CASSSELAGVYPEQFF. The chain links TRBV11-3 to TRBJ2-1; 9 bases match TRBD2. Germline loops: CDR1 SGHNT, CDR2 YENEEA. This CDR3 contains 16 residues. J was trimmed by 9 bases and V by 4 bases; bases with no gene match: 13.

The chain is built from TRBV13 and TRBJ2-1; D is unresolved. Germline V lookup: CDR1 PRHDT, CDR2 FYEKMQ (reference sequence). Trimming stripped 5 bases from V and 6 bases from J, with 8 bases between. The CDR3 is 12 residues long. The CDR3 DNA reads as TGTGCCAGCAGCAGAGCCCCCAATGAGCAGTTCTTC. Translated: CASSRAPNEQFF. Full variable domain (rest looked up from reference TRBV13 and TRBJ2-1): AAGVIQSPRHLIKEKRETATLKCYPIPRHDTVYWYQQGPGQDPQFLISFYEKMQSDKGSIPDRFSAQQFSDYHSELNMSSLELGDSALYFCASSRAPNEQFFGPGTRLTVL.

The sample holds many counts of this clonotype. V is TRBV7-2 and J is TRBJ2-2; D unresolved. Trimming shortened V by 9 bases and J by 7 bases, and 9 bases separated the two germline ends. Germline lookup yields CDR1 SGHTA and CDR2 FQGNSA. The CDR3 is 11 amino acids. As DNA, the CDR3 is TGTGCCAGTTCCGATGACGGGGAGCTGTTTTTT. It encodes CASSDDGELFF.

The CDR3 sequence: CASSDSGQGARDTQYF. CDR3 DNA sequence: TGTGCCAGCAGTGACTCGGGACAGGGGGCGAGAGATACGCAGTATTTT. The gene calls are TRBV27 and TRBJ2-3; 12 bases match TRBD1. The CDR3 sequence is 16 residues long. V gave up 5 bases and J gave up 5 bases; unmatched junction bases: 8. CDR1 and CDR2 (germline): MNHEY, SMNVEV (reference sequence).

This clonotype was observed many times. The CDR3 sequence is CASRPGVTYNEQFF. DNA for the CDR3: TGTGCCAGCCGGCCGGGAGTGACCTACAATGAGCAGTTCTTC. This chain joins TRBV7-8 and TRBJ2-1, with D tentatively TRBD2 (6 bases). V lost 8 bases and J lost 2, with 13 bases in between. The germline gives CDR1 SGHVS, CDR2 FQNEAQ. The CDR3 covers 14 residues.

There are many counts of this clonotype. The chain employs TRBV4-1 and TRBJ1-5, with 9 bases matching TRBD1. From germline, CDR1 is MGHRA and CDR2 YSYEKL. The V gene end was trimmed by 4 bases and the J gene end by 7 bases; junction bases not matched to a gene: 5. The CDR3 length is 14 residues. CDR3 sequence: CASSLEDRGQPQHF. CDR3 coding DNA: TGCGCCAGCAGCCTGGAGGACAGGGGACAGCCCCAGCATTTT.

This clonotype was observed a few times. This chain connects TRBV3-1 to TRBJ2-3; D uncertain. The V gene's germline CDR1 is LGHDT and CDR2 YNNKEL (reference sequence). The CDR3 extends over 15 amino acids. V was trimmed by 7 bases and J by 0 bases, leaving 14 bases between them. The CDR3 DNA reads as TGTGCCAGCACCCCCCAAGGGCTTAGCACAGATACGCAGTATTTT. Protein product: CASTPQGLSTDTQYF.

This clonotype turned up a few times. The J gene is TRBJ2-5, the V gene TRBV20-1; D gene uncertain. V was clipped by 6 bases and J by 3 bases, with 11 bases between them. Germline loops: CDR1 DFQATT, CDR2 SNEGSKA (reference sequence). The CDR3 spans 12 residues. The CDR3 loop is CSALRGKETQYF. The CDR3, as DNA: TGCAGTGCCCTTCGCGGAAAAGAGACCCAGTACTTC.

This clonotype was recorded at least ten times. The CDR3 spells CASSFGLQETQYF. DNA of the CDR3: TGCGCCAGCAGCTTCGGCCTTCAAGAGACCCAGTACTTC. The V gene is TRBV5-1, the J gene TRBJ2-5; no clear D gene. Germline V gene data show CDR1 as SGHRS and CDR2 as YFSETQ. The CDR3 has 13 residues. The V end lost 2 bases, the J end lost 2 bases, and 7 bases lay between the germline ends.

This clonotype was detected a few times. The genes are TRBV5-1 and TRBJ1-3; 8 nucleotides align to TRBD1. The germline V gene has CDR1 SGHRS and CDR2 YFSETQ. This CDR3 is 15 amino acids long. V was clipped by 0 bases and J by 3 bases; unmatched bases: 2. The DNA for the CDR3 is TGCGCCAGCAGCTTGGGACAGGGGCTTGGAAACACCATATATTTT. Protein sequence: CASSLGQGLGNTIYF.

Many counts were recorded for this clonotype. V is TRBV20-1 and J is TRBJ2-7; D is unresolved. Germline CDR1 reads DFQATT; CDR2 reads SNEGSKA (reference sequence). The CDR3 runs 13 residues. The V end was cut by 6 bases, the J end by 3 bases, with 15 bases between. As DNA, the CDR3 is TGCAGTGCAAGCCCCGGGCCTGACTACGAGCAGTACGTC. It encodes CSASPGPDYEQYV.

This clonotype was picked up many times. The chain uses TRBV10-2 and TRBJ2-7; 9 nucleotides align to TRBD1. Germline lookup yields CDR1 WSHSY and CDR2 SAAADI. Trimming removed 9 bases from V and 5 bases from J; junction bases left unmatched: 8. The CDR3 runs 13 residues. Here the CDR3 reads CARGGDRVNEQYF. The DNA of the CDR3 is TGCGCCAGAGGGGGGGACAGGGTGAACGAGCAGTACTTC.

The rearrangement uses TRBV28 and TRBJ2-3; 13 bases line up with TRBD2. Losses at the gene ends were 6 bases for V and 5 bases for J; bases not matched to a gene: 5. There are 15 residues in the CDR3. Germline lookup yields CDR1 MDHEN and CDR2 SYDVKM. CDR3 DNA: TGTGCCAGCAGGAAACTAGCGGGGGGGCGAGATACGCAGTATTTT. As protein: CASRKLAGGRDTQYF.

The sample holds many counts of this clonotype. This chain joins TRBV2 and TRBJ2-5; D may match TRBD1 or TRBD2 (5 bases each). Trimming stripped 5 bases from V and 5 bases from J, with 24 bases between. This CDR3 has 17 residues. The germline V gene encodes CDR1 SNHLY and CDR2 FYNNEI. The CDR3 nucleotides are TGTGCCAGCAGTCCCATTGGGACCGAAGGCAATGGGGAGACCCAGTACTTC. This codes for CASSPIGTEGNGETQYF. Full variable domain (missing parts from reference TRBV2 and TRBJ2-5): EPEVTQTPSHQVTQMGQEVILRCVPISNHLYFYWYRQILGQKVEFLVSFYNNEISEKSEIFDDQFSVERPDGSNFTLKIRSTKLEDSAMYFCASSPIGTEGNGETQYFGPGTRLLVL.